This T cell receptor beta chain was sequenced in a study of blood T cell repertoires in COVID-19. Within 2 weeks of study entry, exposed participants had contacted a PCR-confirmed or clinician-diagnosed COVID-19 case. With V trimmed by 5 bases and J by 7 bases, 16 bases remained unmatched. Germline CDR1 is LNHDA and CDR2 is SQIVND (reference sequence). This CDR3 spans 16 amino acids. Original processing notes: Amplification of reference gene primers was used by the study to estimate nucleated cell counts. Profiled with immunoSEQ multiplex PCR; TCRdb holds only in-frame clones, not every one. From that table come the V and J calls and clone size; the DNA was used to work out D and trimming. The sample records 150,000 to 200,000 clones, around four fifths being singletons.

This sequence originates from an older man who had been exposed to COVID-19. Source material: PBMCs or T cells enriched from blood (not recorded which). The rearrangement joins TRBV19 to TRBJ1-2; 7 bases are a match to TRBD1. The CDR3 nucleotides read TGTGCCAGTAGTGCCTCCGGGACAGCGATCGGGGGTGGCTACACCTTC. Translating it yields CASSASGTAIGGGYTF. The entire variable domain, with the rest obtained from reference TRBV19 and TRBJ1-2, is as follows: DGGITQSPKYLFRKEGQNVTLSCEQNLNHDAMYWYRQDPGQGLRLIYYSQIVNDFQKGDIAEGYSVSREKKESFPLTVTSAQKNPTAFYLCASSASGTAIGGGYTFGSGTRLTVV.